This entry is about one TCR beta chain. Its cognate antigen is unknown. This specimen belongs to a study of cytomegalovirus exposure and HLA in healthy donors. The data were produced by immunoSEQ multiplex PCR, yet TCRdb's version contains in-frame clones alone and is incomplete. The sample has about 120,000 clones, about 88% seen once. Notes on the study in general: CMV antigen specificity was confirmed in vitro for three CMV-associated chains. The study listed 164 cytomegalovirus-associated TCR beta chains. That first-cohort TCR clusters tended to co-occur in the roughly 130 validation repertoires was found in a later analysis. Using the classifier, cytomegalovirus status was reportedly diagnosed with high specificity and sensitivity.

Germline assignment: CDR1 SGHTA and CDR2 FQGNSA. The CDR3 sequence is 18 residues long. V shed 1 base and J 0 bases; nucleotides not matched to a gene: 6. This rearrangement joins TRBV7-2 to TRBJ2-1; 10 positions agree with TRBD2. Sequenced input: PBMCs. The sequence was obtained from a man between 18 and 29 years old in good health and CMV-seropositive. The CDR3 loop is CASSLDGTSVSSYNEQFF. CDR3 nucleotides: TGTGCCAGCAGCTTAGATGGGACTAGCGTGAGCTCCTACAATGAGCAGTTCTTC.